This TCR beta chain was profiled in a study of CXCR3-negative and CXCR3-positive naive CD8 T cells. Judged by frequency, this clonotype is medium-sized. Its target is not known. Broader study findings: Each naive subset displayed comparably high diversity, whereas memory CD8+ cells displayed much lower diversity.

Preparation of TRB cDNA libraries relied on 5' RACE carrying UMI labels. TCRdb re-analyzed the 5' RACE reads; it lists each CDR3 protein once, without DNA. The sample data list under 10,000 distinct CDR3 sequences. The sample consisted of naive CXCR3- CD8+ T cells from blood. As to subset: CD45RO-CCR7+CD27+CD95- naive CD8+ T cells lacking CXCR3 (TNR3-). The source of this sequence is a human donor in good health. Some clones in this sample may be carry-over from other donors' samples.

The CDR3 here is CASSLGVEHSTDTQYF. The genes are TRBV28 and TRBJ2-3; TCRdb's assignment of TRBD1 cannot be checked, as there is no DNA. Germline V lookup: CDR1 MDHEN, CDR2 SYDVKM. The CDR3 is 16 residues long.